The following is a TCR beta chain sequence with its context. Attachment of unique molecular identifiers was made to individual cDNA molecules. TCRdb re-derived calls from the 5' RACE reads in MiXCR, one entry per CDR3 protein. The sample gives around 89,000 distinct CDR3 sequences, over 12% of which show up once; under 0.75% is in the top ten. Germline-derived CDR1 and CDR2 are GTSNPN and SVGIG (reference sequence). The length of the CDR3 is 15 residues. After removal of 2 bases from V and 6 bases from J, the junction contained 9 bases not matched to a gene. This sample stems from a study of early T cells in non-severe SARS-CoV-2 infection. Study-wide background: Sequenced material consisted of bulk RNA (from unsorted whole blood), and chains were unpaired.

V gene TRBV30 combines with J gene TRBJ2-5; 10 bases align to TRBD2. Sample: whole blood. The clonotype originates from an adult who was a healthcare worker with PCR-confirmed SARS-CoV-2 infection or an uninfected control (not recorded which). The CDR3 sequence: CAWSYPLAGKKTQYF. CDR3 nucleotides: TGTGCCTGGAGTTACCCACTAGCGGGGAAAAAGACCCAGTACTTC. Full variable domain (missing parts from reference TRBV30 and TRBJ2-5): SQTIHQWPATLVQPVGSPLSLECTVEGTSNPNLYWYRQAAGRGLQLLFYSVGIGQISSEVPQNLSASRPQDRQFILSSKKLLLSDSGFYLCAWSYPLAGKKTQYFGPGTRLLVL.